These 16 T cell receptor beta chains share one sample of origin, sequenced in a study of blood T cell repertoires in COVID-19. Repertoires were generated with immunoSEQ multiplex PCR, while TCRdb's copy carries only in-frame clones and drops some. The sample gives approximately 89,000 clones, more than 75% of which show up once; approximately 15% is in the top ten. What was sequenced was peripheral blood. These receptors were collected from a woman in her seventies with acute or convalescent COVID-19.

The chain links TRBV3-1 (or the pseudogene TRBV3-2) to TRBJ2-5; 7 bases match TRBD2. Germline trimming cut 4 bases from V and 2 bases from J; bases unmatched to any gene: 1. Germline CDR1 reads LGHDT; CDR2 reads YNNKEL (reference sequence). The CDR3 is 13 residues long. For the CDR3, the DNA is TGTGCCAGCAGCCTACTAGCGCAAGAGACCCAGTACTTC. Its protein product is CASSLLAQETQYF.

This clone was counted a few times. This chain uses TRBV6-5 with TRBJ1-1; the D is unclear. Germline V CDR1 and CDR2: MNHEY, SVGAGI. V shed 2 bases and J shed 7 bases, with 8 bases lying between them. The CDR3 contains 12 residues. This CDR3 reads CASSYETGEAFF. CDR3 nucleotide sequence: TGTGCCAGCAGTTACGAAACGGGTGAAGCTTTCTTT.

This rearrangement joins TRBV6-5 to TRBJ2-7, with TRBD2 identical over 7 bases. Germline V gene lookup returns CDR1 MNHEY and CDR2 SVGAGI. There are 13 residues in the CDR3. J lost 6 bases, V lost 6 bases, and 8 bases had no gene match. CDR3 sequence reads: CASSPVVAGEQYV. CDR3 coding DNA: TGTGCCAGCAGCCCCGTGGTAGCGGGCGAGCAGTACGTC.

The chain is built from TRBV27 and TRBJ2-5, with 8 bases lining up with TRBD1. The CDR3 spans 14 residues. The trim removed 5 bases at V and 5 bases at J, leaving 7 bases unmatched. Germline lookup yields CDR1 MNHEY and CDR2 SMNVEV (reference sequence). CDR3 in DNA: TGTGCCAGCAGTCGACCAGGGGGCGGTGAGACCCAGTACTTC. It codes for CASSRPGGGETQYF.

This sequence joins TRBV7-9 and TRBJ1-2; TRBD1 aligns across 9 bases. This CDR3 is 14 amino acids long. Looked up from germline, CDR1 is SEHNR and CDR2 is FQNEAQ (reference sequence). The J segment lost 7 bases and the V segment lost 5 bases, leaving 8 bases of the junction unmatched. CDR3 in amino acids: CASSGRQGVGGYTF. The CDR3 DNA reads as TGTGCCAGCAGCGGACGACAGGGGGTAGGTGGCTACACCTTC.

The J gene is TRBJ2-1, the V gene TRBV4-1; 8 bases are a match to TRBD2. V gave up 2 bases and J gave up 1 base; unmatched junction bases: 13. Germline V gene sequence: CDR1 MGHRA, CDR2 YSYEKL. The CDR3 covers 19 residues. The CDR3 here is CASSQLPPGSGVSYNEQFF. The CDR3 region has the DNA TGCGCCAGCAGCCAACTGCCCCCGGGTAGCGGGGTATCCTACAATGAGCAGTTCTTC.

This clone was detected a few times. The chain employs TRBV27 and TRBJ2-3, with D possibly matching TRBD1 (5 bases). V was trimmed by 5 bases and J by 3 bases, leaving 12 bases between them. The CDR3 loop spans 14 amino acids. Germline V gene lookup returns CDR1 MNHEY and CDR2 SMNVEV (reference sequence). This chain's CDR3 is CASSGHGRTDTQYF. The CDR3 bases are TGTGCCAGCAGTGGACATGGTAGGACAGATACGCAGTATTTT.

The genes are TRBV6-5 and TRBJ2-2; possible D gene TRBD1, 5 bases. This CDR3 comprises 15 residues. CDR1 and CDR2 (germline): MNHEY, SVGAGI. V was cut by 7 bases and J by 0 bases, with 12 bases left in between. CDR3 amino acids: CASNLQAPNTGELFF. CDR3 nucleotides: TGTGCCAGCAACTTACAGGCCCCGAACACCGGGGAGCTGTTTTTT.

The chain combines TRBV3-1 (or the pseudogene TRBV3-2) with TRBJ1-2, with 7 nucleotides matching TRBD1. The junction had 6 bases not matched to a gene; V was cut back by 6 bases and J by 8 bases. CDR3 size: 12 residues. Germline-derived CDR1 and CDR2 are LGHDT and YNNKEL (reference sequence). CDR3: CASRTGQRGYTF. The CDR3 region has the DNA TGTGCCAGCAGGACAGGGCAACGCGGCTACACCTTC.

This chain joins TRBV5-8 and TRBJ2-5; 10 bases agree with TRBD2. Germline assignment: CDR1 SGHTS and CDR2 YDEGEE. The V segment lost 0 bases and the J segment 9 bases; nucleotides outside the gene matches: 20. The CDR3 consists of 19 residues. CDR3 protein: CASSLVSSGSLNQRGAQYF. As DNA, the CDR3 is TGTGCCAGCAGCTTGGTTTCTAGCGGGAGCCTAAACCAAAGGGGGGCCCAGTACTTC. Combining the CDR3 with reference TRBV5-8 and TRBJ2-5 gives the whole variable domain EAGVTQSPTHLIKTRGQQATLRCSPISGHTSVYWYQQALGLGLQFLLWYDEGEERNRGNFPPRFSGRQFPNYSSELNVNALELEDSALYLCASSLVSSGSLNQRGAQYFGPGTRLLVL.

The chain uses TRBV29-1 and TRBJ1-1; a weak D match, TRBD1 (5 bases). V was cut by 1 base and J by 4 bases, with 16 bases left in between. Germline V gene lookup returns CDR1 SQVTM and CDR2 ANQGSEA. The CDR3 runs to 15 residues. CDR3 in DNA: TGCAGCGTTGAAGGGTTCGTCGTGCAGGGCACTGAAGCTTTCTTT. Amino acids: CSVEGFVVQGTEAFF. Supplemented by reference TRBV29-1 and TRBJ1-1, the full variable domain reads SAVISQKPSRDICQRGTSLTIQCQVDSQVTMMFWYRQQPGQSLTLIATANQGSEATYESGFVIDKFPISRPNLTFSTLTVSNMSPEDSSIYLCSVEGFVVQGTEAFFGQGTRLTVV.

The chain links TRBV4-3 to TRBJ1-2, with a possible D match to TRBD1 (5 bases). Germline-derived CDR1 and CDR2 are LGHNA and YSLEER. The CDR3 is made up of 16 amino acids. V was pared by 3 bases and J by 2 bases, with 16 bases between. Here the CDR3 reads CASSQQARGRNYGYTF. CDR3 in DNA: TGCGCCAGCAGCCAGCAAGCCCGGGGGAGAAACTATGGCTACACCTTC.

This clone has only one observation. The V gene is TRBV19, the J gene TRBJ2-3; 12 bases map to TRBD2. CDR3 length: 16 residues. The V and J ends lost 5 bases and 5 bases, in that order; junction bases with no gene match: 8. Germline V lookup: CDR1 LNHDA, CDR2 SQIVND (reference sequence). The CDR3 DNA follows: TGTGCCAGTAGTGACCCTAGCGGGAGGGCCGTAGATACGCAGTATTTT. Translated: CASSDPSGRAVDTQYF. The variable domain in full, with the rest retrieved from reference TRBV19 and TRBJ2-3, is DGGITQSPKYLFRKEGQNVTLSCEQNLNHDAMYWYRQDPGQGLRLIYYSQIVNDFQKGDIAEGYSVSREKKESFPLTVTSAQKNPTAFYLCASSDPSGRAVDTQYFGPGTRLTVL.

The chain has TRBV20-1 and TRBJ1-1; tentative D call: TRBD1 (5 bases). The CDR3 is 11 residues long. The V gene's germline CDR1 is DFQATT and CDR2 SNEGSKA (reference sequence). Trimming removed 3 bases at V and 5 bases at J, with 7 bases between. The CDR3 here is CSARQGTEAFF. The CDR3 region has the DNA TGCAGTGCTAGGCAGGGTACTGAAGCTTTCTTT.

The genes are TRBV19 and TRBJ1-1, with TRBD1 matching over 8 bases. The CDR3 length is 14 residues. Germline CDR1 and CDR2: LNHDA and SQIVND (reference sequence). V lost 4 bases and J lost 5; bases outside the gene matches: 6. CDR3 residues: CASSNDRGSTEAFF. The CDR3 coding sequence is TGTGCCAGTAGTAACGACAGGGGAAGTACTGAAGCTTTCTTT.

The chain links TRBV10-3 to TRBJ1-6, with 7 bases matching TRBD1. The CDR3 sequence is 14 residues long. V lost 0 bases to trimming and J lost 10 bases; unmatched junction nucleotides: 3. CDR1 is ENHRY and CDR2 is SYGVKD in the germline V gene. The CDR3 reads CAISESTGSSPLHF. In DNA form, the CDR3 reads TGTGCCATCAGTGAGTCGACAGGGAGCTCACCCCTCCACTTT.